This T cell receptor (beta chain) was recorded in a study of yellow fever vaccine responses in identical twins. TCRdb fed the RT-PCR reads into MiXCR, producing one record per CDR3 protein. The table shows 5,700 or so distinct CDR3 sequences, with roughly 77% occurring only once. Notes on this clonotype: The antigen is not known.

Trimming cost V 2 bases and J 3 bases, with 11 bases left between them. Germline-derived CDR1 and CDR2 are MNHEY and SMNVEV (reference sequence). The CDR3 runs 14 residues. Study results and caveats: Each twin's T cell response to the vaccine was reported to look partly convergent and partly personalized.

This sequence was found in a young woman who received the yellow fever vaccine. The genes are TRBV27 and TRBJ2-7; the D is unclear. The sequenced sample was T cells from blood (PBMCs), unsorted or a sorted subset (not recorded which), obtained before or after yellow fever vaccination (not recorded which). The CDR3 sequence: CASSLRIPLYEQYF. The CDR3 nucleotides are TGTGCCAGCAGTTTACGGATTCCGCTCTACGAGCAGTACTTC.